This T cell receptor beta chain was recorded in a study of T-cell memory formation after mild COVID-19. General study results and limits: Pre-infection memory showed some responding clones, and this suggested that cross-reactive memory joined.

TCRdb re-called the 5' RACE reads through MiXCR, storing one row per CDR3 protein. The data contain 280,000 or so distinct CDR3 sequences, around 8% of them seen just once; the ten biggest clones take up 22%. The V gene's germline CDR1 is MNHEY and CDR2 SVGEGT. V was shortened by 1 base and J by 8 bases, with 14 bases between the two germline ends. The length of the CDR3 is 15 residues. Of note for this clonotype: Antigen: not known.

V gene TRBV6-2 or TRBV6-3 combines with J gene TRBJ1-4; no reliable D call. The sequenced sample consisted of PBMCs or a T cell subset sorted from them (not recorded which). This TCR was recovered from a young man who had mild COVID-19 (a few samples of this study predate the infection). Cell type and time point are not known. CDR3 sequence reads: CASSYYPRPVEKLFF. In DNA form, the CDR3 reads TGTGCCAGCAGTTACTATCCGCGGCCGGTCGAAAAACTGTTTTTT.